The TCR beta chain under discussion was sequenced for a study of long-term antiretroviral therapy in people with HIV. Inclusion required at least two post-ART and at least one pre-ART PBMC samples. A note on this clone: Its antigen is unidentified.

This CDR3 has 20 residues. immunoSEQ v3.0 was run at survey level. Only in-frame clones appear in the TCRdb table, and some are missing; sequencing was by immunoSEQ multiplex PCR. The data hold tens of thousands of clones, with approximately 80% observed a single time. Notes on the study in general: HIV repertoires showed narrower CDR3 length ranges than controls. Information on adherence to ART, viral resistance or therapy changes was unavailable.

The TCR sequence derives from a man in his forties with HIV. The material sequenced was unsorted PBMCs, taken 0.5 years before starting antiretroviral therapy. The gene calls are TRBV21-1 and TRBJ1-5; the table's D call, TRBD1, has no DNA check behind it. TRBV21-1 is an annotated pseudogene. The CDR3 DNA sequence: TGTGCCAGCAGCAAAGCGATCCATTTATGGACAGGGTTTGTAGATCAGCCCCAGCATTTT. Amino acids: CASSKAIHLWTGFVDQPQHF.